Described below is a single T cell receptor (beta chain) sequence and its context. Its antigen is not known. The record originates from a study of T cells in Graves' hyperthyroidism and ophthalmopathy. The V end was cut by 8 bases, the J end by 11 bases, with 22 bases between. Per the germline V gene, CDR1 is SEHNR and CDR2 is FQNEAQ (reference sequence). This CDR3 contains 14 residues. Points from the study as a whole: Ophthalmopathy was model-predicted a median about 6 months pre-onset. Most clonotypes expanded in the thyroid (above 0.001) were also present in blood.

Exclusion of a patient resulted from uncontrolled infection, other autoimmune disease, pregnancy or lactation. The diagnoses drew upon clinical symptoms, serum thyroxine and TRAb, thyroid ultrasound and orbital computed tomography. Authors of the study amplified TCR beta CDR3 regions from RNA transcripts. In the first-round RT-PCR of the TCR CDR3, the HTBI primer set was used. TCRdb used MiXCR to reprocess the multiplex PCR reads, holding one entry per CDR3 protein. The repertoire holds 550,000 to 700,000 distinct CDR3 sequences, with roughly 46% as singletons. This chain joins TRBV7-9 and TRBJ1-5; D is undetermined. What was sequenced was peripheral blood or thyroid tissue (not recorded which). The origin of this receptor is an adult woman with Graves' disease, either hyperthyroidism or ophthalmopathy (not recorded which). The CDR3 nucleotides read TGTGCCAGCGGGTCCAGACGGAACCAAGAGACCCAGCATTTT. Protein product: CASGSRRNQETQHF.